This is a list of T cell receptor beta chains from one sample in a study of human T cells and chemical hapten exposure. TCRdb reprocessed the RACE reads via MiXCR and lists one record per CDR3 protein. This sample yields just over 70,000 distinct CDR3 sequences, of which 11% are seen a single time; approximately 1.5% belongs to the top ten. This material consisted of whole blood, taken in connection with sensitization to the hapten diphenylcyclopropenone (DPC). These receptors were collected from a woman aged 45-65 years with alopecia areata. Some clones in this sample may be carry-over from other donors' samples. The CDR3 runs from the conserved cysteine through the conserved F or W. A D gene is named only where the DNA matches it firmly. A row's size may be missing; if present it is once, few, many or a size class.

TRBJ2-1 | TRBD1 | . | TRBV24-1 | CATSTGTGVNEQFF | TGTGCCACCAGTACCGGGACAGGGGTCAATGAGCAGTTCTTC
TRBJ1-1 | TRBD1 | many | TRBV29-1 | CSADRGLNTEAFF | TGCAGCGCGGACAGGGGCTTGAACACTGAAGCTTTCTTT
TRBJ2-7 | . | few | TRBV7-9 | CASSSQGNEQYF | TGTGCCAGCAGCTCACAAGGGAACGAGCAGTACTTC
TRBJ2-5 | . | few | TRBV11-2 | CASSAQFGGIETQYF | TGTGCCAGCAGCGCCCAGTTTGGAGGGATAGAGACCCAGTACTTC
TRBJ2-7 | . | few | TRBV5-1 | CASSLAGQRTEQYF | TGCGCCAGCAGCTTGGCGGGACAACGAACCGAGCAGTACTTC
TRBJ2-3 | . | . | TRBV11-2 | CASSLDNGADTQYF | TGTGCCAGCAGCTTAGATAACGGGGCCGATACGCAGTATTTT
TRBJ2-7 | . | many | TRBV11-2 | CASSLVPLARYEQYF | TGTGCCAGCAGCTTAGTACCCCTAGCACGCTACGAGCAGTACTTC
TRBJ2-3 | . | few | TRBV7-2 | CASSLDAGADTQYF | TGTGCCAGCAGCTTAGATGCGGGCGCAGATACGCAGTATTTT
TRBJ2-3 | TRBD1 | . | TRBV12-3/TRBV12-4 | CASSPWTGEADTQYF | TGTGCCAGCAGTCCCTGGACAGGGGAGGCAGATACGCAGTATTTT
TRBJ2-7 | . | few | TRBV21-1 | CASTRTSGSPQTYEQYF | TGTGCCAGCACCCGGACTAGCGGGAGCCCGCAGACCTACGAGCAGTACTTC
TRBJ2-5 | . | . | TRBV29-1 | CSGGQREETQYF | TGCAGCGGAGGACAGCGTGAAGAGACCCAGTACTTC
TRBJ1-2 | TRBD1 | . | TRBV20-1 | CSARTGIYNYGYTF | TGCAGTGCCAGGACAGGGATCTATAACTATGGCTACACCTTC
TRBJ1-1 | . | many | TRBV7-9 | CASSLKGPTEAFF | TGTGCCAGCAGCTTAAAGGGGCCCACTGAAGCTTTCTTT
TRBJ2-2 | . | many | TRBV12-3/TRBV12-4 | CASSFREAGELFF | TGTGCCAGCAGTTTCAGAGAGGCCGGGGAGCTGTTTTTT
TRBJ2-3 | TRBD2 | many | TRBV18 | CASSPRASGGASTDTQYF | TGTGCCAGCTCACCACGGGCTAGCGGGGGGGCTAGCACAGATACGCAGTATTTT
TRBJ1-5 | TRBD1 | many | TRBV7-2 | CASSSDRAYNQPQHF | TGTGCCAGCAGCTCGGACAGGGCCTACAATCAGCCCCAGCATTTT
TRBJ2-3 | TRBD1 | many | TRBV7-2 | CASSRRGPSTDTQYF | TGTGCCAGCAGCCGCAGGGGGCCCAGCACAGATACGCAGTATTTT
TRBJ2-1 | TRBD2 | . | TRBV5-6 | CASSRGAGGPFSYNEQFF | TGTGCCAGCAGTCGCGGGGCGGGAGGCCCTTTCTCCTACAATGAGCAGTTCTTC
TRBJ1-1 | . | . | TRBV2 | CASSEMTVTEAFF | TGTGCCAGCAGCGAAATGACGGTGACTGAAGCTTTCTTT
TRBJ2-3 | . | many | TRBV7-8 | CASSLVEYYTQYF | TGTGCCAGCAGCCTAGTTGAGTATTATACGCAGTATTTT
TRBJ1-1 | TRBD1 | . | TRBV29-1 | CSVPTGTEAFF | TGCAGCGTGCCGACAGGGACTGAAGCTTTCTTT
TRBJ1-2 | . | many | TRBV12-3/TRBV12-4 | CASSSKGPSVYGYTF | TGTGCCAGCAGTTCTAAGGGACCGTCGGTCTATGGCTACACCTTC